A selection of T cell receptor beta chains follows, all from one sample in a study of vaccination and CD4 T cells after COVID-19. Their recognized antigens are unknown. TCRdb reprocessed the PCR reads via MiXCR and lists one record per CDR3 protein. In the table there are 20,000 to 25,000 distinct CDR3 sequences, around 60% of which are singletons. The sequencing here drew on CD4+ T cells from blood, cultured in vitro, taken after SARS-CoV-2 vaccination. The receptors shown here come from a human donor who received a COVID-19 vaccine. CDR3s include the opening cysteine and the closing phenylalanine or tryptophan. D genes are given only for firm matches. Some rows mark clone size as missing; the rest say once, few, many or name a class of expanded clone.

>few|-|TRBV7-2|TRBJ2-1
TGTGCCAGCAGCTTAAGTAGGGCGCACAATGAGCAGTTCTTC
CASSLSRAHNEQFF
>-|-|TRBV20-1|TRBJ2-3
TGCAGTGCTAGTCGCCTTCTACGCTCAGATACGCAGTATTTT
CSASRLLRSDTQYF
>-|TRBD1|TRBV19|TRBJ2-3
TGTGCCAGTAGTACCGCCCTCGAGGGACAGTATTGGATTGTTCGCACAGATACGCAGTATTTT
CASSTALEGQYWIVRTDTQYF
>once|TRBD1|TRBV30|TRBJ2-1
TGTGCCTGGAGTCCAGGGGGGACAGGAAACAATGAGCAGTTCTTC
CAWSPGGTGNNEQFF
>-|-|TRBV21-1|TRBJ1-1
TGTGCCAGCAGCAAAGAATCGTCAGGGAACACTGAAGCTTTCTTT
CASSKESSGNTEAFF
>-|-|TRBV6-4|TRBJ1-6
TGTGCCAGCAGTGATTCGGGGCTTTATAATTCACCCCTCCACTTT
CASSDSGLYNSPLHF
>-|-|TRBV20-1|TRBJ1-4
TGCAGTGCTAGAGTCGCCGCCTGGGAAAAACTGTTTTTT
CSARVAAWEKLFF
>once|-|TRBV6-1|TRBJ1-5
TGTGCCAGCAGTGAAGCCGGGCAGAACAATCAGCCCCAGCATTTT
CASSEAGQNNQPQHF
>-|TRBD1|TRBV2|TRBJ1-2
TGTGCCAGCCGGGATGACAGGGATGCTGGCTACACCTTC
CASRDDRDAGYTF
>-|-|TRBV11-2|TRBJ2-5
TGTGCCAGCAGCTCCGACAGTACCAGCCAAGAGACCCAGTACTTC
CASSSDSTSQETQYF
>-|-|TRBV20-1|TRBJ1-2
TGCAGTGCTAGAGTGGGGGACTATGGCTACACCTTC
CSARVGDYGYTF
>few|-|TRBV24-1|TRBJ2-5
TGTGCCACCAGCGAAAGGGGGACTTACCAAGAGACCCAGTACTTC
CATSERGTYQETQYF
>-|-|TRBV20-1|TRBJ2-5
TGCAGTGCGACTACAGGGACCCAAGAGACCCAGTACTTC
CSATTGTQETQYF
>-|-|TRBV20-1|TRBJ1-6
TGCAGTGCTCCAACAGGGTACGGATATAATTCACCCCTCCACTTT
CSAPTGYGYNSPLHF
>-|-|TRBV6-1|TRBJ2-5
TGTGCCAGCAGTGAAATTCGGGGGCAACAAGAGACCCAGTACTTC
CASSEIRGQQETQYF
>-|-|TRBV2|TRBJ2-2
TGTGCCAGCATTGCAGGGAGTACTCGCGGCACCGGGGAGCTGTTTTTT
CASIAGSTRGTGELFF
>-|TRBD2|TRBV20-1|TRBJ2-3
TGCAGTGCTAGAGATGTTAGACTAGCGGGGGGGCGGGAAGATACGCAGTATTTT
CSARDVRLAGGREDTQYF
>-|-|TRBV2|TRBJ1-2
TGTGCCAGCAGTGAGGAGTTTAGGAGGGTCTACACCTTC
CASSEEFRRVYTF
>-|-|TRBV12-3/TRBV12-4|TRBJ1-5
TGTGCCAGCAGTTCGATGGGGGGGCGCCAGCATTTT
CASSSMGGRQHF
>-|-|TRBV20-1|TRBJ2-5
TGCAGTGCTAGATCGGTCCAAGAGACCCAGTACTTC
CSARSVQETQYF
>-|-|TRBV20-1|TRBJ2-1
TGCAGTGCTAGAGCTGGGGTTGTTTCCTACAATGAGCAGTTCTTC
CSARAGVVSYNEQFF